Described below is a single T cell receptor (beta chain) sequence and its context. Antigen specificity is unknown. This record comes from a study of post-analysis software for immune sequencing data. On the study more broadly: Clinical courses comprised relapsing-remitting, secondary progressive and progressive-relapsing multiple sclerosis. General study points: When patients were compared with controls, 5 or 6 TRBV segments were more frequent, TRBV5-6, TRBV5-1 and TRBV20-1 among them.

The CDR3 is 15 residues long. Deletions cut 4 bases from V and 4 bases from J, with 16 bases between. Germline loops: CDR1 MNHEY, CDR2 SVGAGI. Unique molecular identifiers had been added to the TCR beta cDNA libraries. When roughly 1 to 10 million T cells were used, they gave about 550,000 cDNA molecules. TCRdb ran MiXCR on the PCR reads and lists one entry per CDR3 protein. The sample holds 650,000 to 850,000 distinct CDR3 sequences; 40% to 55% are singletons and the top ten take 4.9%. The receptor's source is a girl aged 5 to 17 with multiple sclerosis. Sequenced input: blood. The chain carries TRBV6-5 and TRBJ1-2; D perhaps matches TRBD1 (6 bases). The CDR3 DNA follows: TGTGCCAGCAGTTCCGCCCTGACAGGAGCCTATGGCTACACCTTC. This sequence encodes CASSSALTGAYGYTF.